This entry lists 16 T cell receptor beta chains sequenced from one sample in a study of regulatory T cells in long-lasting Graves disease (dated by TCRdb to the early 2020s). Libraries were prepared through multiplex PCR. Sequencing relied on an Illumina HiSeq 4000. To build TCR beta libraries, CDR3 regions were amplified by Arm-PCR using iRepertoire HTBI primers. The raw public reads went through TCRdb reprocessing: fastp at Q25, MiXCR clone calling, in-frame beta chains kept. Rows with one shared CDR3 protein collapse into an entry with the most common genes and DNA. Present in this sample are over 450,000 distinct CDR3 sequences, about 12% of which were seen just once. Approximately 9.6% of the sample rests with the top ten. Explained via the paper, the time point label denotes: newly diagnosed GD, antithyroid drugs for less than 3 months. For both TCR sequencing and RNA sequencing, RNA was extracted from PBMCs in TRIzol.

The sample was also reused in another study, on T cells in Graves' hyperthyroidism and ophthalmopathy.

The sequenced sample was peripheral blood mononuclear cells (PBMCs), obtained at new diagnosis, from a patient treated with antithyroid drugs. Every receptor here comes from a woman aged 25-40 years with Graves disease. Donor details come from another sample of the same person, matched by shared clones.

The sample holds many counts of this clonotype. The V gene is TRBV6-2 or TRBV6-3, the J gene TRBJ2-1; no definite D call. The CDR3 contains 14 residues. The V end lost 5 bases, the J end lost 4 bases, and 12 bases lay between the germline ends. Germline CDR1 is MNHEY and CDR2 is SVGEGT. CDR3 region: CASSATAGYNEQFF. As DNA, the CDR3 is TGTGCCAGCAGTGCCACCGCAGGATACAATGAGCAGTTCTTC.

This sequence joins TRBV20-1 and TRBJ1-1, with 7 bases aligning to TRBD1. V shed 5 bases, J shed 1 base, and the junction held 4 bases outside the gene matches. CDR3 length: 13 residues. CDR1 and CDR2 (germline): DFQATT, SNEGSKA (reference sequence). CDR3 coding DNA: TGCAGTGCTTTGGACAGGACGAACACTGAAGCTTTCTTT. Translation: CSALDRTNTEAFF.

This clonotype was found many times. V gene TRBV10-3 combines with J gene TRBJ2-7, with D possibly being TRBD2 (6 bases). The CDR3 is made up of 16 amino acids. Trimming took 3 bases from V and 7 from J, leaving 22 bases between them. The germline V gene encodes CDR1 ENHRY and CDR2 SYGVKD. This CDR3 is CAISEPGESLRGEQYF. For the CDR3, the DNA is TGTGCCATCAGTGAACCGGGAGAGAGCTTACGTGGAGAGCAGTACTTC.

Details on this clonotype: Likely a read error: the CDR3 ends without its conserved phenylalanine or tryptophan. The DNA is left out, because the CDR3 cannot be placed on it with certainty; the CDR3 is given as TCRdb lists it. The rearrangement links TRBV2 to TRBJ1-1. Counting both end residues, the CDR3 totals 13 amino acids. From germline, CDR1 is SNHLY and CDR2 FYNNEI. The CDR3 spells CASSEAIRTVPFS.

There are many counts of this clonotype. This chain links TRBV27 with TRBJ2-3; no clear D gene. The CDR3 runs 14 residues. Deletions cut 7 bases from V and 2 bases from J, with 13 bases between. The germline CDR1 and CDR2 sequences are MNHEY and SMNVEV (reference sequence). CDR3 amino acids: CASTLDSNTDTQYF. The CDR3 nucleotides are TGTGCCAGCACCTTAGACTCAAACACAGATACGCAGTATTTT.

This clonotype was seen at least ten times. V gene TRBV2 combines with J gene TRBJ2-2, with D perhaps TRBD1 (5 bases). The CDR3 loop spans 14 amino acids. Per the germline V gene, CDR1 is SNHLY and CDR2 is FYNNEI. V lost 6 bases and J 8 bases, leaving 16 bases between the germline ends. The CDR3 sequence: CASRIDQGRGELFF. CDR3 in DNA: TGTGCCAGCAGAATCGACCAGGGCCGAGGGGAGCTGTTTTTT.

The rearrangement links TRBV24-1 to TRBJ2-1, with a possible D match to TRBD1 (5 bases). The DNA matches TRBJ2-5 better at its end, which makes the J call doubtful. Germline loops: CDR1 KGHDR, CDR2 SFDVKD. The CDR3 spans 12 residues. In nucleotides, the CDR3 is TGTGCCACCAGTAGGGGTCACGAGACCCAGTACTTC. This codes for CATSRGHETQYF.

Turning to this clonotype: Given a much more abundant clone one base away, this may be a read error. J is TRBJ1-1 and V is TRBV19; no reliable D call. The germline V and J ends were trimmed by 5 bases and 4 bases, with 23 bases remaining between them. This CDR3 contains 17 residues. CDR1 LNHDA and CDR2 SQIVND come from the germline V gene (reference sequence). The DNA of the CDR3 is TGTGCCAGTAGTGTAGTCGGGAAGGGCGGGGAAGCCACTGAAGCTTTCTTT. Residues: CASSVVGKGGEATEAFF.

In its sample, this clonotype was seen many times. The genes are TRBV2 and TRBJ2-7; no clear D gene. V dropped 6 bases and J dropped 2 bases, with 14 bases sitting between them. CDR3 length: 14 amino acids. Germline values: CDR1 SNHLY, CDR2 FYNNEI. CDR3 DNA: TGTGCCAGCAGGCAAGACCGCTACACCTACGAGCAGTACTTC. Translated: CASRQDRYTYEQYF.

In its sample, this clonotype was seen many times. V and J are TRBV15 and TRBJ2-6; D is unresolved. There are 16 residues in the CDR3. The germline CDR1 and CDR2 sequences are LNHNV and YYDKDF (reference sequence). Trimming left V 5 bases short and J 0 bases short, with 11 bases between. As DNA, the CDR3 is TGTGCCACCAGCCAGCAACTGGGCTCTGGGGCCAACGTCCTGACTTTC. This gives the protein CATSQQLGSGANVLTF. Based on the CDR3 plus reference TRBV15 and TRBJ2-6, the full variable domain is DAMVIQNPRYQVTQFGKPVTLSCSQTLNHNVMYWYQQKSSQAPKLLFHYYDKDFNNEADTPDNFQSRRPNTSFCFLDIRSPGLGDTAMYLCATSQQLGSGANVLTFGAGSRLTVL.

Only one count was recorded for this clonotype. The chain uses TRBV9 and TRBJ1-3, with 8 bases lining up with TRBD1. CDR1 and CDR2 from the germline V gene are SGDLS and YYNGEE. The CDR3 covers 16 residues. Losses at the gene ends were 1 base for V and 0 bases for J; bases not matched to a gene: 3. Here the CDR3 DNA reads TGTGCCAGCAGCGTATGGGACAGGAGCTCTGGAAACACCATATATTTT. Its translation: CASSVWDRSSGNTIYF.

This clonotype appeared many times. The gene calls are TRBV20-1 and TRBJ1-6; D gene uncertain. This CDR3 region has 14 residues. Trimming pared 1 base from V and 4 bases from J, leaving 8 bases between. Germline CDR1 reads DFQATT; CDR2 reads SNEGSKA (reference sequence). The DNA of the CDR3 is TGCAGTGCTAGAGTGGGTTCTTATAATTCACCCCTCCACTTT. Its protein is CSARVGSYNSPLHF.

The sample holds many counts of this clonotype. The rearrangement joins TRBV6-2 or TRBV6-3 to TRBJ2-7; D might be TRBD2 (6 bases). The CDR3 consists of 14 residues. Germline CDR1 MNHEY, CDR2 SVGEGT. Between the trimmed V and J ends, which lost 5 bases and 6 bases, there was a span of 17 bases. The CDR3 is CASSQRGTYTEQYF. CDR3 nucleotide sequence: TGTGCCAGCAGTCAACGCGGGACTTACACCGAGCAGTACTTC.

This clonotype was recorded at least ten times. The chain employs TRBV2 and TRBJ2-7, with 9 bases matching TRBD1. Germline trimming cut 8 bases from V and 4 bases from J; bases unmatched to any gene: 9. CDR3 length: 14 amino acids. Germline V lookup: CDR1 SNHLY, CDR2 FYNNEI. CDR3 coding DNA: TGTGCCAGCTTTACAAGGGACAGGGCTTACGAGCAGTACTTC. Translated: CASFTRDRAYEQYF.

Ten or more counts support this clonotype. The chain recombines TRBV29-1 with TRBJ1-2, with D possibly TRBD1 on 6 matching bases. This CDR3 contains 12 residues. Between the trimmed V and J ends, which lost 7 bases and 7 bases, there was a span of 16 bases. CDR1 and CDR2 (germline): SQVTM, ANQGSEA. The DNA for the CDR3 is TGCAGCGATGGAACAGGGTGGAGTGGCTACACCTTC. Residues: CSDGTGWSGYTF.

The CDR3 sequence is CASSRREGALSGANVLTF. CDR3 DNA sequence: TGCGCCAGCAGCCGCAGGGAGGGTGCCCTCTCTGGGGCCAACGTCCTGACTTTC. The chain links TRBV4-3 to TRBJ2-6; TRBD2 matches at 7 bases. The CDR3 sequence is 18 residues long. Trimming removed 4 bases from V and 0 bases from J; junction bases left unmatched: 9. The V gene's germline CDR1 is LGHNA and CDR2 YSLEER.